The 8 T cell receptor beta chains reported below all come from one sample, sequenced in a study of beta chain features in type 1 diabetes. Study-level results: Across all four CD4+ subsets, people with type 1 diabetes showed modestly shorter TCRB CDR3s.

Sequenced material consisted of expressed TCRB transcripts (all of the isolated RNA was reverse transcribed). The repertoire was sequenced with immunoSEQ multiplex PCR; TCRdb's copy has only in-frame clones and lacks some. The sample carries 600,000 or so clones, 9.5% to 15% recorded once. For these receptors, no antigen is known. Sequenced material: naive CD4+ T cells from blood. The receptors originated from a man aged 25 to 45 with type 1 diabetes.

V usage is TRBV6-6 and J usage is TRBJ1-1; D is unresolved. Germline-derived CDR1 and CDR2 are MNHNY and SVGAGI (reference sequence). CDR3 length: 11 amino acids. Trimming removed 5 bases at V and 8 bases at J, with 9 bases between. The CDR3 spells CASSPLGEAFF. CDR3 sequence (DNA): TGTGCCAGCAGTCCGTTGGGGGAAGCTTTCTTT.

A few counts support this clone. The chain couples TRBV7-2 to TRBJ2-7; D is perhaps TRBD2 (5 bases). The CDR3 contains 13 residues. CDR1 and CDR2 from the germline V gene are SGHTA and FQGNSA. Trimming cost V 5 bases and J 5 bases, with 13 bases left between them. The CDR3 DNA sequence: TGTGCCAGCAGCCCCCGTTACGGGGACGAGCAGTACTTC. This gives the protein CASSPRYGDEQYF.

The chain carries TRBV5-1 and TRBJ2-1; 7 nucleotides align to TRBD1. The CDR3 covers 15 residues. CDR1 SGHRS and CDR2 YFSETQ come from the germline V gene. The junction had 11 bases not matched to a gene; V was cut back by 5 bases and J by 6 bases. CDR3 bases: TGCGCCAGCAGTTGGACAGGCGGATCAGGCAATGAGCAGTTCTTC. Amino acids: CASSWTGGSGNEQFF.

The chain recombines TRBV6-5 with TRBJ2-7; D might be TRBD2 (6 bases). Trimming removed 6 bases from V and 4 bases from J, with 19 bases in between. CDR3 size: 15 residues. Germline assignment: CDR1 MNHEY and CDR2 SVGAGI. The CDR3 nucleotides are TGTGCCAGCAGGCCCCAAGGCGGGACCTGGTACGAGCAGTACTTC. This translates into CASRPQGGTWYEQYF.

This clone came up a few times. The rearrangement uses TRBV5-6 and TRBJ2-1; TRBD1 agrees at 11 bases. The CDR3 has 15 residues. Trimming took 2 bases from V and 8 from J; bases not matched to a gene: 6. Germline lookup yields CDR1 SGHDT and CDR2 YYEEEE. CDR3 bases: TGTGCCAGCAGCTTCACTGGACAGGGGGCTTATGAGCAGTTCTTC. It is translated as CASSFTGQGAYEQFF.

CDR3 amino acids: CASSLLVNEQFF. DNA for the CDR3: TGTGCCAGCAGTTTACTCGTGAATGAGCAGTTCTTC. The chain combines TRBV28 with TRBJ2-1; D uncertain. This CDR3 spans 12 amino acids. Trimming removed 2 bases at V and 7 bases at J, with 6 bases between. Germline assignment: CDR1 MDHEN and CDR2 SYDVKM.

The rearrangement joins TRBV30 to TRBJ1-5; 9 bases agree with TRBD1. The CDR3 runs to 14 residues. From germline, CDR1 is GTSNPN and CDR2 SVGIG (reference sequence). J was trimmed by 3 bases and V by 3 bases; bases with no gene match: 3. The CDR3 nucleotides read TGTGCCTGGAGGGGACAGGGCGACAATCAGCCCCAGCATTTT. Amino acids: CAWRGQGDNQPQHF.

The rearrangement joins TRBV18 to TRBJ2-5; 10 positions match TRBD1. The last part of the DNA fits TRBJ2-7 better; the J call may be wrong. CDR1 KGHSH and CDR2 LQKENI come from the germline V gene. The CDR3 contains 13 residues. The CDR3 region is CASSTGQGNEQYF. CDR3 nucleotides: TGTGCCAGCTCGACGGGACAGGGGAACGAGCAGTACTTC.